One T cell receptor beta chain is described in this entry. Germline V gene data show CDR1 as KGHSH and CDR2 as LQKENI. The length of the CDR3 is 16 residues. V was cut by 3 bases and J by 2 bases, with 14 bases left in between. As processed by the authors: Amplified reference gene primers provided the basis for estimating nucleated cell counts. This table comes from immunoSEQ multiplex PCR, and its TCRdb copy is limited to in-frame clones, with some not included. V, J and clone size are those of that table, while D and trimming were read from the DNA. This sample has about 190,000 clones, with roughly four fifths found just once. This sample is part of a study of blood T cell repertoires in COVID-19. About the research overall: COVID-19 samples, acute and convalescent, were from the United States, Italy and Spain. T cells, B-cell-depleted T cells, or PBMCs provided the cDNA or gDNA that served as material.

This clonotype was obtained from a woman aged 45-65 years with acute or convalescent COVID-19. The source material was peripheral blood. The chain has TRBV18 and TRBJ2-1, with D possibly being TRBD2 (6 bases). DNA of the CDR3: TGTGCCAGCTCACCGTATTCCGGGACTCCCTACAATGAGCAGTTCTTC. As protein: CASSPYSGTPYNEQFF.